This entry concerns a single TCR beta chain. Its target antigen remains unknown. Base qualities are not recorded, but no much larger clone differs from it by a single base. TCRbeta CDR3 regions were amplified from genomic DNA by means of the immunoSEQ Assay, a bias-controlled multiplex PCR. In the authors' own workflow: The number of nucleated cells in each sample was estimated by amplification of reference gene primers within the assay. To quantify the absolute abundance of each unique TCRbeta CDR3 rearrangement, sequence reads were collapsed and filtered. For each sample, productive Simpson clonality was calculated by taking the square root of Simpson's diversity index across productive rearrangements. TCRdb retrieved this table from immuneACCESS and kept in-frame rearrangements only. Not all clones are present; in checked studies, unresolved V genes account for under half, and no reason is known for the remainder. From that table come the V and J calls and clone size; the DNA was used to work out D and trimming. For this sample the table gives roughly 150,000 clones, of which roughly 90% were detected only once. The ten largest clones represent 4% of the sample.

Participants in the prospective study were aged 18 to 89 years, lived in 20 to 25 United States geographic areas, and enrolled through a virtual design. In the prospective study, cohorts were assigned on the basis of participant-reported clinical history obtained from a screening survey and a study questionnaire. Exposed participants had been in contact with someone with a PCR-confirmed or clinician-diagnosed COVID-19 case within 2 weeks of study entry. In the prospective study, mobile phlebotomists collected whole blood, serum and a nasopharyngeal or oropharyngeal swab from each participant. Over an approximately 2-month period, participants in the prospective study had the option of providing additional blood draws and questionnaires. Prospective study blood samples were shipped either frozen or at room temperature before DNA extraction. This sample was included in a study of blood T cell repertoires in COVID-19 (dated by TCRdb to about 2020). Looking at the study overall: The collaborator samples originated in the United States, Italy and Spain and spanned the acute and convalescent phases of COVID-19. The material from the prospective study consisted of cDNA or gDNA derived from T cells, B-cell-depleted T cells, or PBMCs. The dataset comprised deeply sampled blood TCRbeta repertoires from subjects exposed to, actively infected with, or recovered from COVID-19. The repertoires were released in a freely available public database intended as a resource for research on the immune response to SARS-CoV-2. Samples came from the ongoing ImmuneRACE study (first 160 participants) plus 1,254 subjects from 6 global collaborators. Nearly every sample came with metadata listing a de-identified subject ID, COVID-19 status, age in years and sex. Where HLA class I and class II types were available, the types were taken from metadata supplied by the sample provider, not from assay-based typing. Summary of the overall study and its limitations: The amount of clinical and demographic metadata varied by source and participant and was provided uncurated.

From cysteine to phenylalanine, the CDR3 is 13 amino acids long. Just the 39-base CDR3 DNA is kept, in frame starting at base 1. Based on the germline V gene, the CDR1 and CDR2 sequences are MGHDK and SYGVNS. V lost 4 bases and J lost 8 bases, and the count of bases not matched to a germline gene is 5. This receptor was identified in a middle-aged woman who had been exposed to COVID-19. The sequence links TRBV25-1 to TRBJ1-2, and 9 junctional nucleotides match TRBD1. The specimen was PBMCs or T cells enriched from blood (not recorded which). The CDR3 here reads CASSVGQGRGYTF. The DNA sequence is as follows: TGTGCCAGCAGTGTCGGACAGGGGCGCGGCTACACCTTC.